This record covers a single T cell receptor beta chain. Compared with germline, one end of the junction differs, possibly owing to a read error. TCRbeta libraries were built with three rounds of nested PCR, modified from ARM-PCR. MiXCR, run by TCRdb on the multiplex PCR reads, gives a single entry per CDR3 protein. This sample has roughly 67,000 distinct CDR3 sequences, with almost 60% found just once. Germline V gives CDR1 ENHRY, CDR2 SYGVKD. The CDR3 length is 15 residues. The sample originates from a study of tumor and adjacent non-tumor tissue in lung cancer. Study information: Histology: under 15 adenocarcinoma, a couple of squamous cell carcinoma, 1 small cell lung cancer.

The template was RNA from unsorted bulk tissue. This receptor was obtained from a man aged 50 to 60 with non-small cell lung cancer. Material for sequencing was lung tumor tissue. V usage is TRBV10-3 and J usage is TRBJ1-1; D may be TRBD1 (5 bases). The CDR3 region is CAISEWDRGPTGAFF. For the CDR3, the DNA is TGTGCCATCAGTGAGTGGGATAGGGGCCCCACTGGAGCTTTCTTT.